The source of this TCR beta chain is a study of blood T cell repertoires in COVID-19. Whole-study context: PBMCs, B-cell-depleted T cells, or T cells were the source of the cDNA or gDNA that made up the material.

Sequenced by immunoSEQ multiplex PCR; TCRdb stores in-frame clones only, minus some. The table lists approximately 100,000 clones, about 85% of them singletons. CDR1 and CDR2 from the germline V gene are LNHDA and SQIVND (reference sequence). Trimming at V came to 7 bases and at J to 6 bases, leaving 16 bases not matched to a gene. The CDR3 consists of 17 residues. The specimen was peripheral blood. The chain has TRBV19 and TRBJ1-5; TRBD1 matches 9 bases. This sequence originates from a human donor in a cohort sampled during active COVID-19. CDR3 coding DNA: TGTGCCAGTACGGGGGGCCCGGGACAGGGTAGAAGTCAGCCCCAGCATTTT. As protein: CASTGGPGQGRSQPQHF.